One TCR beta chain is described in this entry. Its cognate antigen is unknown. Trimming shortened V by 6 bases and J by 4 bases, and 12 bases separated the two germline ends. The CDR3 length is 13 residues. Germline V gene data show CDR1 as KGHSH and CDR2 as LQKENI. Only in-frame clones appear in the TCRdb table, and some are missing; sequencing was by immunoSEQ multiplex PCR. The top ten clones hold about 36% of a sample with fewer than 50,000 clones, less than 95% of them seen once. The sample is drawn from a study of T cell responses to AZD1222 COVID-19 vaccine. General observations from the study: Clonal diversity was possibly underestimated; the donors were predominantly white British and more often female. Of spike-specific TCRs, nearly half reportedly target regions left unmutated in variants. Spike-wide coverage was observed for vaccine-associated CD4 TCRs, with dominant responses at 160-218 and 743-854. Seropositivity was recorded at baseline in only 6 or 7 AZD1222 recipients.

This clonotype was sampled from an adult who received the AZD1222 COVID-19 vaccine. The rearrangement uses TRBV18 and TRBJ1-2; TRBD1 might be the D (5 bases). The source material was peripheral blood, sampled 28 days after the second AZD1222 dose. For the CDR3, the DNA is TGTGCCAGCTCGCCTGACAGCTCCTATGGCTACACCTTC. Its protein product is CASSPDSSYGYTF.